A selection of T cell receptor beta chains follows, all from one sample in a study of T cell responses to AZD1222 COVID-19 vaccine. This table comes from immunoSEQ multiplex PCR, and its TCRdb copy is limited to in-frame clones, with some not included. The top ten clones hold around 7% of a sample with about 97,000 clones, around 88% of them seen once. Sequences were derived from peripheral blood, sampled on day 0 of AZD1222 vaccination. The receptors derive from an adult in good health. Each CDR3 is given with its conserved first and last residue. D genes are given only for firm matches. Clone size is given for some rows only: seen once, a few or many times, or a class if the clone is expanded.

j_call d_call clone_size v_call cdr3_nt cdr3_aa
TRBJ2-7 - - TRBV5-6 TGTGCCAGCAGCCCCTTAGGGCTCGGCGGGGACGAGCAGTACTTC CASSPLGLGGDEQYF
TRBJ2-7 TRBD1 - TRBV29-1 TGCAGCGTGGCGGACAGGTACTACGAGCAGTACTTC CSVADRYYEQYF
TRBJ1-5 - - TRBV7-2 TGTGCCAGCAGCTTAAACAGGGCCGGACAGCCCCAGCATTTT CASSLNRAGQPQHF
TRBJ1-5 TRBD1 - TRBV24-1 TGTGCCACCAGTGCGACAGGGGATCAGCCCCAGCATTTT CATSATGDQPQHF
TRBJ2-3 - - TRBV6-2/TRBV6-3 TGTGCCAGCAGTTACTCGGGAACGGGGACAGATACGCAGTATTTT CASSYSGTGTDTQYF
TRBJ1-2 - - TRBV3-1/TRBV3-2 TGTGCCAGCAGCCAAGATTCTAACTATGGCTACACCTTC CASSQDSNYGYTF
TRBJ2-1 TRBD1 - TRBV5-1 TGCGCCAGCAGCCGGAAGGGACAGGGGGCGGATTGGTCCTACAATGAGCAGTTCTTC CASSRKGQGADWSYNEQFF
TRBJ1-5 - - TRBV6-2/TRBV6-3 TGTGCCAGCAGTTACGAGGAGGGAGGAGGAGGCAATCAGCCCCAGCATTTT CASSYEEGGGGNQPQHF
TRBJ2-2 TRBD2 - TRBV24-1 TGTGCCACCAGGACGGGGGGGGTCAACACCGGGGAGCTGTTTTTT CATRTGGVNTGELFF
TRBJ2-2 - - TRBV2 TGTGCCAGCAGTGAACTGGCTCCACCAGGCGGGGAGCTGTTTTTT CASSELAPPGGELFF
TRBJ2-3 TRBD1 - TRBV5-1 TGCGCCAGCAGCTTCGTACAGGGGACAGATACGCAGTATTTT CASSFVQGTDTQYF
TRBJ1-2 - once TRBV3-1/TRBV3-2 TGTGCCAGCAGCCAAGATGGGGGCATCTATGGCTACACCTTC CASSQDGGIYGYTF
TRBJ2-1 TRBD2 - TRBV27 TGTGCCAGCAGTTCTCGACTAGCGGGAGTCAATGAGCAGTTCTTC CASSSRLAGVNEQFF
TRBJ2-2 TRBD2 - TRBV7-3 TGTGCCAGCAGCTTTCCACCCGGGACTAAGAACACCGGGGAGCTGTTTTTT CASSFPPGTKNTGELFF
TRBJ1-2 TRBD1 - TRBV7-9 TGTGCCAGCAGCCATACAGGGGATGGTGGCTACACCTTC CASSHTGDGGYTF
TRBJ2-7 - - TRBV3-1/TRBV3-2 TGTGCCAGCAGCCAAGTCACGGGCCCCTCCTACGAGCAGTACTTC CASSQVTGPSYEQYF
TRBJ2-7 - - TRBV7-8 TGTGCCAGCAGCCACGGCGGGCAGACCTACGAGCAGTACTTC CASSHGGQTYEQYF
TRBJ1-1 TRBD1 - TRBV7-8 TGTGCCAGCAGTTTACAGGGGATCACTGAAGCTTTCTTT CASSLQGITEAFF